This T cell receptor beta chain was obtained from a study of cytomegalovirus exposure and HLA in healthy donors. Overall study results and limits: There were some V segments, including TRBV6-2 and TRBV6-3, excluded as indistinguishable.

About this clone: The antigen is not known.

Primers: 60 Vbeta forward and 13 Jbeta reverse. Profiled with immunoSEQ multiplex PCR; TCRdb holds only in-frame clones, not every one. The sample has roughly 220,000 clones, about two thirds seen once. CDR1 is MNHEY and CDR2 is SMNVEV in the germline V gene (reference sequence). The V end lost 0 bases, the J end lost 4 bases, and 6 bases lay between the germline ends. CDR3 length equals 13 residues. Sequenced input: PBMCs. This receptor was taken from a man between 35 and 55 years old in good health and CMV-seropositive. The chain links TRBV27 to TRBJ1-2; D might be TRBD1 (5 bases). CDR3 sequence reads: CASSLSGAYGYTF. CDR3 DNA sequence: TGTGCCAGCAGTTTATCAGGGGCCTATGGCTACACCTTC.